These T cell receptor beta chains were read from a single sample in a study of T cell changes during pregnancy in multiple sclerosis. Repertoires were generated with immunoSEQ multiplex PCR, while TCRdb's copy carries only in-frame clones and drops some. The sample has tens of thousands of clones; less than 95% are singletons. The sequencing used CD8+ T cells from peripheral blood mononuclear cells, collected in the first trimester of pregnancy. These receptor sequences come from a female donor with multiple sclerosis, enrolled in a pregnancy study. Each CDR3 is given with its conserved first and last residue. The order of the fields is clone size, J gene, D gene, V gene, CDR3 protein, CDR3 DNA. D genes are given only for firm matches. Some rows mark clone size as missing; the rest say once, few, many or name a class of expanded clone.

- TRBJ2-5 TRBD1 TRBV28 CASSLTGTGAGTQYF TGTGCCAGCAGTCTGACAGGGACAGGGGCCGGGACCCAGTACTTC
- TRBJ2-7 TRBD2 TRBV7-8 CASSPRGLAGDEQYF TGTGCCAGCAGCCCCCGTGGGCTAGCGGGGGACGAGCAGTACTTC
- TRBJ2-1 - TRBV27 CASTLSGPYNEQFF TGTGCCAGCACCCTCTCAGGGCCGTACAATGAGCAGTTCTTC
- TRBJ1-5 TRBD1 TRBV5-8 CASSMGQGGLQPQHF TGTGCCAGCAGCATGGGACAGGGGGGGCTTCAGCCCCAGCATTTT
- TRBJ1-1 TRBD1 TRBV9 CASSERGTGSEAFF TGTGCCAGCAGCGAGAGAGGGACAGGGTCTGAAGCTTTCTTT
few TRBJ1-2 - TRBV27 CASSLSWGHYGYTF TGTGCCAGCAGTTTATCCTGGGGCCACTATGGCTACACCTTC
once TRBJ1-2 TRBD1 TRBV27 CASTTLGTGSGYTF TGTGCCAGCACCACTTTGGGGACAGGGAGCGGCTACACCTTC
- TRBJ2-4 TRBD2 TRBV27 CASRTSGSKNIQYF TGTGCCAGCAGGACCAGCGGGAGCAAAAACATTCAGTACTTC
- TRBJ1-3 - TRBV6-5 CASSFTSGAGNTIYF TGTGCCAGCAGTTTTACCTCAGGGGCTGGAAACACCATATATTTT
- TRBJ2-1 - TRBV25-1 CASSAGLPNEQFF TGTGCCAGCAGTGCAGGACTTCCCAATGAGCAGTTCTTC
- TRBJ2-3 - TRBV6-4 CASSERVTGTDTQYF TGTGCCAGCAGTGAGCGGGTTACGGGCACAGATACGCAGTATTTT
- TRBJ1-3 - TRBV4-1 CASSRYQASGNTIYF TGCGCCAGCAGCCGGTATCAGGCTTCTGGAAACACCATATATTTT
- TRBJ2-1 TRBD2 TRBV28 CASSILAGGNNEQFF TGTGCCAGCAGTATACTAGCGGGAGGAAACAATGAGCAGTTCTTC
- TRBJ2-7 TRBD2 TRBV29-1 CSVEALSSGVDSTSYEQYF TGCAGCGTTGAAGCTTTGTCTAGCGGGGTAGACTCCACGTCCTACGAGCAGTACTTC
- TRBJ1-3 - TRBV9 CASSVAGPGNTIYF TGTGCCAGCAGCGTAGCCGGTCCCGGAAACACCATATATTTT
- TRBJ2-7 TRBD1 TRBV27 CASSLGHPGTGLYEQYF TGTGCCAGCAGTTTAGGGCACCCCGGGACAGGGCTGTACGAGCAGTACTTC
few TRBJ2-7 TRBD2 TRBV6-1 CASTTSGYYEQYF TGTGCCAGTACTACTAGCGGCTACTACGAGCAGTACTTC
- TRBJ2-7 TRBD1 TRBV19 CASSSRTGGNYEQYF TGTGCCAGTAGTTCCCGGACAGGGGGGAACTACGAGCAGTACTTC
- TRBJ2-1 - TRBV5-1 CASSLTDGGEQFF TGCGCCAGCAGCTTGACCGATGGGGGGGAGCAGTTCTTC
- TRBJ2-5 TRBD2 TRBV7-8 CASSPSGMGQETQYF TGTGCCAGCAGCCCAAGCGGGATGGGGCAAGAGACCCAGTACTTC
- TRBJ2-1 TRBD1 TRBV30 CAWDRGNNEQFF TGTGCCTGGGACAGGGGGAACAATGAGCAGTTCTTC
many TRBJ2-1 - TRBV19 CASSLTISSYNEQFF TGTGCCAGTAGTCTAACTATAAGTTCCTACAATGAGCAGTTCTTC
- TRBJ2-2 - TRBV4-1 CASSQVRLTGELFF TGCGCCAGCAGCCAAGTGAGACTCACCGGGGAGCTGTTTTTT
- TRBJ2-1 - TRBV10-1 CASSERREWAYNEQFF TGCGCCAGCAGTGAAAGACGGGAGTGGGCCTACAATGAGCAGTTCTTC
- TRBJ1-2 TRBD1 TRBV6-5 CASSYGTGGSYGYTF TGTGCCAGCAGTTACGGGACAGGGGGCAGCTATGGCTACACCTTC
- TRBJ1-2 TRBD1 TRBV29-1 CSVPQGGGYTF TGCAGCGTACCACAGGGGGGAGGCTACACCTTC
- TRBJ1-1 - TRBV28 CASTARADRGPNTEAFF TGTGCCAGCACTGCAAGGGCGGATAGGGGCCCGAACACTGAAGCTTTCTTT
- TRBJ2-1 - TRBV19 CASSNWRDEQFF TGTGCCAGTTCCAATTGGAGGGATGAGCAGTTCTTC
- TRBJ2-7 TRBD2 TRBV6-1 CASSEGGLAVTFYEQYF TGTGCCAGCAGTGAAGGGGGACTAGCGGTGACATTCTACGAGCAGTACTTC